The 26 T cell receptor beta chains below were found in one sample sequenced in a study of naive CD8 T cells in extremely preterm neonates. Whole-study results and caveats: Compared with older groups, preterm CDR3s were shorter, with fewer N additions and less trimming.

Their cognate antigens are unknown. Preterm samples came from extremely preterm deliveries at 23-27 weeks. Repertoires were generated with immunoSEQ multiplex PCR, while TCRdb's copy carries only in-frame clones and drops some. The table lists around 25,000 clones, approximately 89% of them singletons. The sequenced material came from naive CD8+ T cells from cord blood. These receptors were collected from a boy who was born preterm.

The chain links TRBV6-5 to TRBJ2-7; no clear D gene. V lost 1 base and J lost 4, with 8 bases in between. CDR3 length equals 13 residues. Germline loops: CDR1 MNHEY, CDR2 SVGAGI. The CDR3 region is CASSYFRFYEQYF. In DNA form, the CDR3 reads TGTGCCAGCAGTTACTTCAGGTTTTACGAGCAGTACTTC.

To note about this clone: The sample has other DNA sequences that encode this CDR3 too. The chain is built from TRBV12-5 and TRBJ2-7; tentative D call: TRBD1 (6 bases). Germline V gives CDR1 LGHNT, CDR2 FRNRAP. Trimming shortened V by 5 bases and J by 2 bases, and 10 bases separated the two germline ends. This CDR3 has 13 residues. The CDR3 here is CASGLGQTYEQYF. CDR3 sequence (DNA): TGTGCTAGTGGTCTGGGACAAACCTACGAGCAGTACTTC. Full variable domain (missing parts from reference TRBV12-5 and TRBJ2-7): DARVTQTPRHKVTEMGQEVTMRCQPILGHNTVFWYRQTMMQGLELLAYFRNRAPLDDSGMPKDRFSAEMPDATLATLKIQPSEPRDSAVYFCASGLGQTYEQYFGPGTRLTVT.

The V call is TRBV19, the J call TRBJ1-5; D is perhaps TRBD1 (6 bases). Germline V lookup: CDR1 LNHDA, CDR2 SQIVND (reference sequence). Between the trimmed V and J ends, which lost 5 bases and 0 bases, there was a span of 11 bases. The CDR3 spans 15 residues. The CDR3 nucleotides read TGTGCCAGTAGTTGGGGGGCGCATAGCAATCAGCCCCAGCATTTT. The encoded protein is CASSWGAHSNQPQHF.

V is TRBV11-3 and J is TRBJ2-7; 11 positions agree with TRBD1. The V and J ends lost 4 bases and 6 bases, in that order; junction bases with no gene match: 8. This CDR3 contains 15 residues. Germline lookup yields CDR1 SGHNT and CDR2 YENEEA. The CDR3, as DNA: TGTGCCAGCAGCTCCCGGACAGGGGGCGAGGGCGAGCAGTACTTC. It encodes CASSSRTGGEGEQYF.

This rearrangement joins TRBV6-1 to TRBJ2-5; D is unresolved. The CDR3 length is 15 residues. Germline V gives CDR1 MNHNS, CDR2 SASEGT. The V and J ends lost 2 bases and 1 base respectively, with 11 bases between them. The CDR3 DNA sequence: TGTGCCAGCAGTGAAAGTAGGGCGGTCCAAGAGACCCAGTACTTC. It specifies CASSESRAVQETQYF.

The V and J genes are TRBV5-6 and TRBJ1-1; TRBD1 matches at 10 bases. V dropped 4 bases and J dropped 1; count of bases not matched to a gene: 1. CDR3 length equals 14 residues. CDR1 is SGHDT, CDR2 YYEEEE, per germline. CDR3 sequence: CASSRQGANTEAFF. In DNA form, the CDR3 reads TGTGCCAGCAGCAGACAGGGGGCGAACACTGAAGCTTTCTTT.

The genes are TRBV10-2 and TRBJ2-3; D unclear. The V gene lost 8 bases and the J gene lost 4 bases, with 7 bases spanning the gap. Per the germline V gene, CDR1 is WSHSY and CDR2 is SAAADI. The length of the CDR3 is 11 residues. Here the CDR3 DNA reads TGCGCCAGCGTAGGCGCAGATACGCAGTATTTT. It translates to CASVGADTQYF.

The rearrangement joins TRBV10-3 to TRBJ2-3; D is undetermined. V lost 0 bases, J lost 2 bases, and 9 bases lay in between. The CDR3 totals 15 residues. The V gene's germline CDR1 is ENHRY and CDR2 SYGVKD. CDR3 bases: TGTGCCATCAGTGAGTCGGGCGCTTACACAGATACGCAGTATTTT. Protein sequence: CAISESGAYTDTQYF.

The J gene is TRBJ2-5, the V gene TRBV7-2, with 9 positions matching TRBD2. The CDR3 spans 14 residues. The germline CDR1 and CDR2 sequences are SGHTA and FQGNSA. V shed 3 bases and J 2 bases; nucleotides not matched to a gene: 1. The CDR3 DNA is TGTGCCAGCAGCTTTCTAGCGGGGCAAGAGACCCAGTACTTC. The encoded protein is CASSFLAGQETQYF. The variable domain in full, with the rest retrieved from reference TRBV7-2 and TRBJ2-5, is GAGVSQSPSNKVTEKGKDVELRCDPISGHTALYWYRQSLGQGLEFLIYFQGNSAPDKSGLPSDRFSAERTGGSVSTLTIQRTQQEDSAVYLCASSFLAGQETQYFGPGTRLLVL.

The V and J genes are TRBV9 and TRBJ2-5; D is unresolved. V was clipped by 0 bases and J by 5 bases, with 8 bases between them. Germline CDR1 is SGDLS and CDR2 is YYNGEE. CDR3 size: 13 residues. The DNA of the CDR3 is TGTGCCAGCAGCGTAGAACAGAGGGAGACCCAGTACTTC. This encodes CASSVEQRETQYF.

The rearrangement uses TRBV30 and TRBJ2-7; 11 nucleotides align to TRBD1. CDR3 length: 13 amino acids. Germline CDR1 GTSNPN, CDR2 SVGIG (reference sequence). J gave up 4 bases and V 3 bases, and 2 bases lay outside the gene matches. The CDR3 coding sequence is TGTGCCTGGAGGGGACAGGGGGTTTACGAGCAGTACTTC. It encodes CAWRGQGVYEQYF.

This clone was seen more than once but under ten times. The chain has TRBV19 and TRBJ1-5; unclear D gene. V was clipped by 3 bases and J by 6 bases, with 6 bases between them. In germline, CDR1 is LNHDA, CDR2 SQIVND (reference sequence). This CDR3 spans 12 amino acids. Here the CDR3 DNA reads TGTGCCAGTAGTATCTGGGGTCAGCCCCAGCATTTT. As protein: CASSIWGQPQHF.

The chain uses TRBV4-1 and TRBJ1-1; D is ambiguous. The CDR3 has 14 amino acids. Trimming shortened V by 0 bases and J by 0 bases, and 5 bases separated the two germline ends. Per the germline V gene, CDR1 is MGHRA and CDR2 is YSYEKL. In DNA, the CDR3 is TGCGCCAGCAGCCAAGATCAGGTGAACACTGAAGCTTTCTTT. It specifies CASSQDQVNTEAFF.

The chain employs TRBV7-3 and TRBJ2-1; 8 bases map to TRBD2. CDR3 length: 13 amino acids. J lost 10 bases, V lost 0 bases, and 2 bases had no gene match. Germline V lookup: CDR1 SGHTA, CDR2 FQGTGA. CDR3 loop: CASSLTSGEEQFF. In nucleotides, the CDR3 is TGTGCCAGCAGCTTAACTAGCGGGGAGGAGCAGTTCTTC.

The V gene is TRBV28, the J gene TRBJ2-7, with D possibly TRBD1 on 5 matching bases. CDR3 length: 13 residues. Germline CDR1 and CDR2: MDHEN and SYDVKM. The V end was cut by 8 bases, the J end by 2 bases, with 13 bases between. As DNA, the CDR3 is TGTGCCAGCTGCACGGTGGGGCCCTACGAGCAGTACTTC. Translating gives CASCTVGPYEQYF.

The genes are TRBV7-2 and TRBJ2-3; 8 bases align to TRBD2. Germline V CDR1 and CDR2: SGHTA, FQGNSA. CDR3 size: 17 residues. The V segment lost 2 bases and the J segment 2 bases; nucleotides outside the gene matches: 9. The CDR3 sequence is CASSLIAIAGPTDTQYF. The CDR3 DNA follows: TGTGCCAGCAGCTTAATCGCTATAGCGGGACCCACAGATACGCAGTATTTT.

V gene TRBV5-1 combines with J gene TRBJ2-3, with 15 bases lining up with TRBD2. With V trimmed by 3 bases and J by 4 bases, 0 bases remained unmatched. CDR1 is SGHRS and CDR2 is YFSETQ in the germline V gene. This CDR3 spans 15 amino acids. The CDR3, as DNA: TGCGCCAGCAGCTGGACTAGCGGGGGGGCAGATACGCAGTATTTT. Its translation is CASSWTSGGADTQYF. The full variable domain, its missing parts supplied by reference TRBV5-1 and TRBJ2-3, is KAGVTQTPRYLIKTRGQQVTLSCSPISGHRSVSWYQQTPGQGLQFLFEYFSETQRNKGNFPGRFSGRQFSNSRSEMNVSTLELGDSALYLCASSWTSGGADTQYFGPGTRLTVL.

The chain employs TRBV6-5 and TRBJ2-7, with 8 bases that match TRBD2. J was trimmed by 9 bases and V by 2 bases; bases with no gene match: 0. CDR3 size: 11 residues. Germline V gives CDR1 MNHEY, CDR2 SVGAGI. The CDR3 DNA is TGTGCCAGCAGTTACAGCGGGGGGCAGTACTTC. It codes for CASSYSGGQYF.

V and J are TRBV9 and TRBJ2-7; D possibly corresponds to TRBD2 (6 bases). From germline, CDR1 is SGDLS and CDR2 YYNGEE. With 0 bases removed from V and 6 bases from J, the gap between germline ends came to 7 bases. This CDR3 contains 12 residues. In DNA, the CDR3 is TGTGCCAGCAGCGTAGGGCGGGGCGAGCAGTACTTC. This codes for CASSVGRGEQYF.

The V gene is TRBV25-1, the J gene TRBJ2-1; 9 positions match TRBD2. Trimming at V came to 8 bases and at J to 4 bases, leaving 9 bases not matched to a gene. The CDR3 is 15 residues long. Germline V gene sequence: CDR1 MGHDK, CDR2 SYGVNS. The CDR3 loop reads CASASRAGGYNEQFF. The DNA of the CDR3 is TGTGCCAGCGCCTCTCGGGCGGGGGGGTACAATGAGCAGTTCTTC.

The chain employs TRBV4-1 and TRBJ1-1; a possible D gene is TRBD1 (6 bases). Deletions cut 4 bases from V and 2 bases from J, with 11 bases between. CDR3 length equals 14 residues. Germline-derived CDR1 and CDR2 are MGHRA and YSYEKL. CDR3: CASSRVGGNTEAFF. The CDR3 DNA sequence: TGCGCCAGCAGCCGCGTGGGGGGCAACACTGAAGCTTTCTTT.

CDR3 DNA sequence: TGTGCCAGCAGCGTAGAGGGTGGGGCAGATACGCAGTATTTT. Its translation: CASSVEGGADTQYF. The V and J genes are TRBV9 and TRBJ2-3; D remains ambiguous. CDR1 is SGDLS and CDR2 is YYNGEE in the germline V gene. V dropped 0 bases and J dropped 4 bases, with 9 bases sitting between them. This CDR3 spans 14 amino acids.

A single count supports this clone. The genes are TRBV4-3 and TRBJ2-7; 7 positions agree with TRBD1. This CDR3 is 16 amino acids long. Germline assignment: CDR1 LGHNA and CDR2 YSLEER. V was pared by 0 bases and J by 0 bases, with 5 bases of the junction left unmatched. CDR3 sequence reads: CASSQDRAGGSYEQYF. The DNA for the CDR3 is TGCGCCAGCAGCCAAGATCGGGCAGGGGGCTCCTACGAGCAGTACTTC.

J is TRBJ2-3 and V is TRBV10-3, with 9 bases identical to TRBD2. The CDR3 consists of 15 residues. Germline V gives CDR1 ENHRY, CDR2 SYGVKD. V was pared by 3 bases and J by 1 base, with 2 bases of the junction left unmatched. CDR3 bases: TGTGCCATCAGTGACAAGCGGGGGGGCACAGATACGCAGTATTTT. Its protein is CAISDKRGGTDTQYF.

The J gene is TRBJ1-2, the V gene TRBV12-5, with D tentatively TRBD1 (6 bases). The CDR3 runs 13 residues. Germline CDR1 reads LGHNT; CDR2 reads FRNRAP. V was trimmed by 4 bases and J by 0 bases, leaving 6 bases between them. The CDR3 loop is CASGWDTNYGYTF. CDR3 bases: TGTGCTAGTGGTTGGGACACTAACTATGGCTACACCTTC.

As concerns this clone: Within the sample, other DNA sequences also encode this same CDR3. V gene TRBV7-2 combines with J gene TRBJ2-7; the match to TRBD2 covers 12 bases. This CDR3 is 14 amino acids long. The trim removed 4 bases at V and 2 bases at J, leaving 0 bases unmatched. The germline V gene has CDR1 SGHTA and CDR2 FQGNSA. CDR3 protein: CASSSSGGAYEQYF. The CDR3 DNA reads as TGTGCCAGCAGCTCTAGCGGGGGGGCCTACGAGCAGTACTTC.